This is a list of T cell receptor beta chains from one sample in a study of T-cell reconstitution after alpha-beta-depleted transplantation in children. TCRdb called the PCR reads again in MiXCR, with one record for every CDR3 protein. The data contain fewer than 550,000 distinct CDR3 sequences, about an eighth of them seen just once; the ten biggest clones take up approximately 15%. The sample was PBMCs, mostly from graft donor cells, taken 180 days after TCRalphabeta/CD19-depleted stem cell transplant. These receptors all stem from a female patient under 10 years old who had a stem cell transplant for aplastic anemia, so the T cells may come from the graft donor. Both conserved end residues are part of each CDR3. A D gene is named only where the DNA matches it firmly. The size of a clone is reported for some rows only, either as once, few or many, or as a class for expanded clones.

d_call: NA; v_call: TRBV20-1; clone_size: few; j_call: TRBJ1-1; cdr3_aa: CSARSKGHTEAFF; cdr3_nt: TGCAGTGCTAGATCGAAGGGTCACACTGAAGCTTTCTTT
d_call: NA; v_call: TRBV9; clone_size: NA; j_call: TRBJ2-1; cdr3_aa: CASSSGPITYNEQFF; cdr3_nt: TGTGCCAGCAGCTCCGGGCCTATCACCTACAATGAGCAGTTCTTC
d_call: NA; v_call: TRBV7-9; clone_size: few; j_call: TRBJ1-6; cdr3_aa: CASSSPPRHSYNSPLHF; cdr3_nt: TGTGCCAGCAGCTCGCCTCCACGCCACTCCTATAATTCACCCCTCCACTTT
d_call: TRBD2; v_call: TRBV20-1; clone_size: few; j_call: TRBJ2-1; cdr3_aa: CSARDSTGGSYNEQFF; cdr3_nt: TGCAGTGCTAGAGATTCCACGGGAGGGTCCTACAATGAGCAGTTCTTC
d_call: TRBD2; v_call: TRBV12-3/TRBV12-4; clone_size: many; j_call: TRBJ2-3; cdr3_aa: CASRGLSTDTQYF; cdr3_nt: TGTGCCAGCAGGGGACTAAGCACAGATACGCAGTATTTT
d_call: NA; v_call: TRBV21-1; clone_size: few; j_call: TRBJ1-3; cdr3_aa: CASSSPGQGEFDSGNTIYF; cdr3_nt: TGTGCCAGCAGCAGCCCGGGACAGGGGGAATTTGACTCTGGAAACACCATATATTTT
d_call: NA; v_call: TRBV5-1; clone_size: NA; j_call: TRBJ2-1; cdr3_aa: CASSLVPGVGNEQFF; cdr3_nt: TGCGCCAGCAGCTTGGTTCCGGGAGTAGGGAATGAGCAGTTCTTC
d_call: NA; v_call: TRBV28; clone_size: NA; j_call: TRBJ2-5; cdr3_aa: CASSLSGNGRGRETQYF; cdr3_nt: TGTGCCAGCAGTTTATCTGGGAACGGACGAGGGAGGGAGACCCAGTACTTC
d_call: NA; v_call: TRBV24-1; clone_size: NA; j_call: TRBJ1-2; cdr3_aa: CATTDGNGYTF; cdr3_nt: TGTGCCACCACCGACGGAAATGGCTACACCTTC
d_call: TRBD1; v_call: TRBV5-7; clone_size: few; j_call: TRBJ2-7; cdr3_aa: CASSPDQWTGEGYEQYF; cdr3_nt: TGTGCCAGCAGCCCGGACCAATGGACAGGCGAAGGCTACGAGCAGTACTTC
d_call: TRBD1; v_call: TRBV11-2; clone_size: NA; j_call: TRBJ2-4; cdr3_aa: CASSPQTGQGLRLAKNIQYF; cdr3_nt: TGTGCCAGTAGCCCACAAACGGGACAGGGTCTGCGGCTAGCCAAAAACATTCAGTACTTC
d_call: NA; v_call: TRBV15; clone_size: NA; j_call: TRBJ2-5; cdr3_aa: CATSREYRGGPSLQETQYF; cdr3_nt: TGTGCCACCAGCAGAGAATATAGGGGCGGCCCAAGCCTACAAGAGACCCAGTACTTC
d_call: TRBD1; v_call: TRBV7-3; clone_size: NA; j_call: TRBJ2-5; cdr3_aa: CASSLKGDRLSQETQYF; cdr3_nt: TGTGCCAGCAGCTTAAAGGGGGACAGACTCTCCCAAGAGACCCAGTACTTC
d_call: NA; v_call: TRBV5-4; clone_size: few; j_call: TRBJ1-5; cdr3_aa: CAGSRGGNQPQHF; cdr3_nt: TGTGCCGGATCTAGGGGAGGAAATCAGCCCCAGCATTTT
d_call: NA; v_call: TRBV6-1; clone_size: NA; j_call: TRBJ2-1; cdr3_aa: CASSDSLALGLLYNKQFF; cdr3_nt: TGTGCCAGCAGTGATAGTTTGGCGCTCGGCCTCCTGTACAATAAGCAGTTCTTC
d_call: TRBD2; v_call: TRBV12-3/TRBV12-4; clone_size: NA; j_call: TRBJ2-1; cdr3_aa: CASSVLAGPIYNEQFF; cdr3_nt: TGTGCCAGCAGTGTTCTAGCGGGCCCCATTTACAATGAGCAGTTCTTC
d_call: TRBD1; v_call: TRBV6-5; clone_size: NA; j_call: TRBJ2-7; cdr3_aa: CASSNRGYEQYF; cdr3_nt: TGTGCCAGCAGCAACAGGGGCTACGAGCAGTACTTC
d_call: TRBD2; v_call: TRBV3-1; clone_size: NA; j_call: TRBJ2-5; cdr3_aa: CASSGVGGFKQETQYF; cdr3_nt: TGTGCCAGCTCCGGGGTGGGAGGGTTCAAGCAAGAGACCCAGTACTTC
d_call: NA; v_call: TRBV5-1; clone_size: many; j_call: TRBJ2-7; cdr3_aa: CASKFRGSSYEQYF; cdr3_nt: TGCGCCAGCAAGTTCCGGGGATCGTCCTACGAGCAGTACTTC
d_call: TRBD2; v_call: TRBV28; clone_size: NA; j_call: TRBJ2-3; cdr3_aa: CASATGGRTDTQYF; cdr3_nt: TGTGCCAGCGCGACGGGAGGCCGCACAGATACGCAGTATTTT